These T cell receptor beta chains were read from a single sample in a study of cytomegalovirus exposure and HLA in healthy donors. Method: immunoSEQ multiplex PCR; TCRdb's copy keeps in-frame clones and lacks some. The sample has 120,000 or so clones, 70% to 90% seen once. The sample taken for sequencing was PBMCs. These receptors came from a woman aged 18 to 35 in good health and CMV-seronegative. CDR3s include the opening cysteine and the closing phenylalanine or tryptophan. A D gene is named only where the DNA matches it firmly. Part of the rows lack a size; the others show once, few, many or a class for expanded clones.

d_gene	j_gene	v_gene	abundance	CDR3nt	CDR3aa
TRBD1	TRBJ1-2	TRBV5-4	NA	TGTGCCAGCAGCTCGACAGGGTCGACCTATGGCTACACCTTC	CASSSTGSTYGYTF
NA	TRBJ1-2	TRBV4-3	once	TGCGCCAGCAGCCAAGATTTTGTGGGCCAGGGTGGCTATGGCTACACCTTC	CASSQDFVGQGGYGYTF
NA	TRBJ1-2	TRBV27	NA	TGTGCCAGCAGGCAAACAGGGAGCATTAGGGGCTACACCTTC	CASRQTGSIRGYTF
NA	TRBJ1-1	TRBV27	NA	TGTGCCAGCACCTTGCGGAGGGGTTACACTGAAGCTTTCTTT	CASTLRRGYTEAFF
NA	TRBJ1-2	TRBV5-5	NA	TGTGCCAGCAGCCTCGACAGGACTAACTATGGCTACACCTTC	CASSLDRTNYGYTF
NA	TRBJ2-7	TRBV19	NA	TGTGCCAGTAGTACAAAGGGGTCTACCTACGAGCAGTACTTC	CASSTKGSTYEQYF
TRBD1	TRBJ2-7	TRBV28	NA	TGTGCCAGCAGTTTACCCCTGACAGGGATCTACGAGCAGTACTTC	CASSLPLTGIYEQYF
NA	TRBJ1-1	TRBV7-9	NA	TGTGCCAGCAGCTTATTCAGTATGAACACTGAAGCTTTCTTT	CASSLFSMNTEAFF
TRBD2	TRBJ2-3	TRBV2	NA	TGTGCCAGCAGTAGACTAGCGGGAGGCACAGATACGCAGTATTTT	CASSRLAGGTDTQYF
NA	TRBJ1-2	TRBV5-5	NA	TGTGCCAGCAGCTCTCTACAGGGTATAGGCTATGGCTACACCTTC	CASSSLQGIGYGYTF
TRBD1	TRBJ1-1	TRBV7-9	NA	TGTGCCAGCAGCCTGAGGACAGGAGGCACTGAAGCTTTCTTT	CASSLRTGGTEAFF
NA	TRBJ2-1	TRBV20-1	NA	TGCAGTGCTAAAACCCACACGGAGCAGTTCTTC	CSAKTHTEQFF
NA	TRBJ2-1	TRBV2	NA	TGTGCCAGCAGTGAATTCGGAGGACAGAGCTACAATGAGCAGTTCTTC	CASSEFGGQSYNEQFF
TRBD1	TRBJ1-1	TRBV6-1	NA	TGTGCCAGCAGAAGGATAGTGACAGGGGGATTAGAAGCTTTCTTT	CASRRIVTGGLEAFF
TRBD1	TRBJ1-2	TRBV19	NA	TGTGCCAGTGGGGCCGGGACAGGATTTAACTATGGCTACACCTTC	CASGAGTGFNYGYTF
NA	TRBJ1-1	TRBV2	NA	TGTGCCAGCAGTGAAGGGAGGCAGCGGACTGAAGCTTTCTTT	CASSEGRQRTEAFF
TRBD2	TRBJ2-7	TRBV18	NA	TGTGCCAGCTCGCCCATTAGGACTAGCGTATACGAGCAGTACTTC	CASSPIRTSVYEQYF
TRBD1	TRBJ2-3	TRBV7-9	NA	TGTGCCAGCAGCTTAGGGACAGGTTACACAGATACGCAGTATTTT	CASSLGTGYTDTQYF
NA	TRBJ1-3	TRBV18	NA	TGTGCCAGCTCACTGACAAAAGGTGGAAACACCATATATTTT	CASSLTKGGNTIYF
TRBD2	TRBJ2-7	TRBV28	NA	TGTGCCAGCAGGTGGACTAGCGACCCCTACGAGCAGTACTTC	CASRWTSDPYEQYF
NA	TRBJ2-6	TRBV29-1	NA	TGCAGCGTTGTTGCGGTACACTCTGGGGCCAACGTCCTGACTTTC	CSVVAVHSGANVLTF
NA	TRBJ1-1	TRBV28	NA	TGTGCCAGCAGACTCGGGGGGGTGGGCACTGAAGCTTTCTTT	CASRLGGVGTEAFF
TRBD2	TRBJ2-1	TRBV7-6	NA	TGTGCCAGCAGCCGTAGCGGGGGGGCCGTCAGCGGTGAGCAGTTCTTC	CASSRSGGAVSGEQFF
NA	TRBJ2-1	TRBV18	NA	TGTGCCAGCTCACCCCAAACGGGTGAGCAGTTCTTC	CASSPQTGEQFF
TRBD2	TRBJ2-1	TRBV6-4	NA	TGTGCCAGCAGTGATAGGGTAGCGGGAGCGTCTGAGCAGTTCTTC	CASSDRVAGASEQFF
NA	TRBJ1-1	TRBV5-5	NA	TGTGCCAGCAGCGCAGGGATCAAGTCTGAAGCTTTCTTT	CASSAGIKSEAFF
NA	TRBJ2-7	TRBV30	NA	TGTGCCTGGAGAGCAGGCCGAAGCTCCTACGAGCAGTACTTC	CAWRAGRSSYEQYF
TRBD1	TRBJ1-5	TRBV19	NA	TGTGCCAGTAGTATAGTTAACCCAGGGGGTAGCAATCAGCCCCAGCATTTT	CASSIVNPGGSNQPQHF
NA	TRBJ1-2	TRBV27	NA	TGTGCCAGCAGTTTAAGCTCCAAAGCAACCGAGGGCTACACCTTC	CASSLSSKATEGYTF
TRBD2	TRBJ2-2	TRBV2	NA	TGTGCCAGCATGGGGCGGGAGGGTATCGGGGAGCTGTTTTTT	CASMGREGIGELFF
TRBD2	TRBJ2-1	TRBV6-4	NA	TGTGCCAGCAGTGACTCTAGGCGGGGGGGTTACGATGAGCAGTTCTTC	CASSDSRRGGYDEQFF
TRBD1	TRBJ2-1	TRBV6-4	NA	TGTGCCAGCGGACGGGGACAGAGCTCCTACAATGAGCAGTTCTTC	CASGRGQSSYNEQFF
TRBD1	TRBJ1-5	TRBV5-1	NA	TGCGCCAGCAGTTTGACGGGACAGACCAATCAGCCCCAGCATTTT	CASSLTGQTNQPQHF
TRBD2	TRBJ2-1	TRBV5-1	NA	TGCGCCAGCAGCTTGGATCTAGCGGGGCCCAATGAGCAGTTCTTC	CASSLDLAGPNEQFF
NA	TRBJ2-7	TRBV30	NA	TGTGCCTGGAGTGTCTGGGCAGTACGCGAGCAGTACTTC	CAWSVWAVREQYF
NA	TRBJ1-1	TRBV6-1	NA	TGTGCCAGCAAGTGGACGGAGGAAACTGAAGCTTTCTTT	CASKWTEETEAFF
NA	TRBJ1-3	TRBV27	NA	TGTGCCAGCAGGGCGGCGGGGGGCTCTGGAAACACCATATATTTT	CASRAAGGSGNTIYF
NA	TRBJ2-2	TRBV7-8	NA	TGTGCCAGCAGCTTATACCAGGGATCCACCGTCCTTGGCGGGGAGCTGTTTTTT	CASSLYQGSTVLGGELFF
NA	TRBJ1-2	TRBV19	NA	TGTGCCAGTACCCCAGGTTGGACAGACTATGGCTACACCTTC	CASTPGWTDYGYTF
NA	TRBJ1-2	TRBV28	NA	TGTGCCAGCAGTGACAGCGTGGGTGGCTACACCTTC	CASSDSVGGYTF
NA	TRBJ1-2	TRBV7-9	NA	TGTGCCAGCAGCTTAGTAGGGGCGGAAAATGGCTACACCTTC	CASSLVGAENGYTF